This TCR beta chain is from a study of monozygotic twins with inflammatory bowel disease. Overall study findings and caveats: Healthy co-twins showed greater TCRbeta diversity (inverse Simpson) than IBD patients. Repertoires of patients may have been made more variable by differing immunosuppressive treatments.

Researchers used template switching to add UMIs featuring a 6-nucleotide sample barcode. TCRdb reprocessed the 5' RACE reads and stores each CDR3 protein as one record, lacking DNA. Across about 420,000 distinct CDR3 sequences, the top ten clones capture 2% to 3% of the sample. Germline assignment: CDR1 SGHRS and CDR2 YFSETQ. This CDR3 contains 14 residues. As for this clonotype: Its matching antigen is unknown.

The clonotype originates from a human donor with ulcerative colitis or Crohn's disease, or a healthy co-twin of an affected twin (not recorded which). The sample consisted of blood. This sequence joins TRBV5-1 and TRBJ1-3. Here the CDR3 reads CASSEGSSGNTIYF.